Shown below are 17 T cell receptor beta chains from a single sample sequenced in a study of blood T cell repertoires in COVID-19. Libraries were prepared by immunoSEQ multiplex PCR; TCRdb keeps only in-frame clonotypes and omits some of them. The sample lists roughly 110,000 clones; approximately 81% were seen once. Sequencing was performed on peripheral blood. Receptors originate from a human donor in a cohort sampled during active COVID-19.

V is TRBV7-3 and J is TRBJ2-3, with a tentative D call TRBD1 (6 bases). Germline-derived CDR1 and CDR2 are SGHTA and FQGTGA. The CDR3 has 13 amino acids. V was clipped by 5 bases and J by 4 bases, with 10 bases between them. CDR3 region: CASSVQGPDTQYF. CDR3 coding DNA: TGTGCCAGCAGCGTCCAGGGGCCAGATACGCAGTATTTT.

As regards this clone: This same CDR3 is encoded by further DNA sequences in the sample. V is TRBV5-1 and J is TRBJ2-7; 8 bases agree with TRBD1. Germline loops: CDR1 SGHRS, CDR2 YFSETQ. The CDR3 has 15 residues. V lost 4 bases to trimming and J lost 0 bases; unmatched junction nucleotides: 6. CDR3 coding DNA: TGCGCCAGCAGCCCCGGACAGGGCAGCTCCTACGAGCAGTACTTC. This sequence encodes CASSPGQGSSYEQYF.

The rearrangement uses TRBV18 and TRBJ2-1; weak D call: TRBD2 (5 bases). The CDR3 contains 17 residues. Trimming removed 0 bases from V and 5 bases from J, with 17 bases in between. Germline lookup yields CDR1 KGHSH and CDR2 LQKENI. The CDR3 region has the DNA TGTGCCAGCTCACCACCGAACAGAGGGCTCCCTAACAATGAGCAGTTCTTC. Its protein is CASSPPNRGLPNNEQFF.

The chain has TRBV6-5 and TRBJ2-2; the match to TRBD1 covers 11 bases. J gave up 6 bases and V 7 bases, and 4 bases lay outside the gene matches. CDR1 is MNHEY, CDR2 SVGAGI, per germline. CDR3 size: 14 residues. CDR3 nucleotides: TGTGCCAGCAAGGGACAGGGGGATGCCGGGGAGCTGTTTTTT. It yields the protein CASKGQGDAGELFF.

The chain joins TRBV7-8 to TRBJ2-7; maybe TRBD2 (6 bases). Germline values: CDR1 SGHVS, CDR2 FQNEAQ. Trimming shortened V by 0 bases and J by 0 bases, and 21 bases separated the two germline ends. The CDR3 totals 19 residues. Written as DNA, the CDR3 is TGTGCCAGCAGCTTAGCGGCGCGGGGTGGCATACTGAGCTCCTACGAGCAGTACTTC. Translated: CASSLAARGGILSSYEQYF.

The chain recombines TRBV7-2 with TRBJ1-5; D is undetermined. The CDR3 sequence is 13 residues long. V gave up 2 bases and J gave up 9 bases, with 11 bases separating them. Germline V lookup: CDR1 SGHTA, CDR2 FQGNSA. CDR3 region: CASSLNPRGPQHF. The CDR3 DNA follows: TGTGCCAGCAGCTTAAATCCGCGCGGGCCCCAGCATTTT.

The chain combines TRBV7-9 with TRBJ2-7; 10 bases are shared with TRBD2. The CDR3 is made up of 14 amino acids. Germline V lookup: CDR1 SEHNR, CDR2 FQNEAQ (reference sequence). The V segment lost 5 bases and the J segment 4 bases; nucleotides outside the gene matches: 5. The CDR3 nucleotides read TGTGCCAGCAGCGATAGCGGGGGGACTTACGAGCAGTACTTC. Residues: CASSDSGGTYEQYF.

The chain couples TRBV28 to TRBJ2-1, with a possible D match to TRBD1 (5 bases). This CDR3 region has 17 residues. Germline V lookup: CDR1 MDHEN, CDR2 SYDVKM. With 0 bases removed from V and 4 bases from J, the gap between germline ends came to 16 bases. The CDR3 DNA reads as TGTGCCAGCAGTTTATGGGGCGACAGTTCCCTTTACAATGAGCAGTTCTTC. It codes for CASSLWGDSSLYNEQFF.

The rearrangement joins TRBV11-2 to TRBJ2-5; the D gene is possibly TRBD1 (6 bases). The V gene lost 0 bases and the J gene lost 6 bases, with 17 bases spanning the gap. This CDR3 is 16 amino acids long. CDR1 is SGHAT, CDR2 FQNNGV, per germline. The DNA for the CDR3 is TGTGCCAGCAGCTTAGATAGCCCCTGGGGGCTTCAGACCCAGTACTTC. It codes for CASSLDSPWGLQTQYF. Together with reference TRBV11-2 and TRBJ2-5, the CDR3 gives the full variable domain: EAGVAQSPRYKIIEKRQSVAFWCNPISGHATLYWYQQILGQGPKLLIQFQNNGVVDDSQLPKDRFSAERLKGVDSTLKIQPAKLEDSAVYLCASSLDSPWGLQTQYFGPGTRLLVL.

The chain couples TRBV10-3 to TRBJ1-6; 9 positions agree with TRBD1. From germline, CDR1 is ENHRY and CDR2 SYGVKD. The CDR3 loop spans 15 amino acids. V was clipped by 0 bases and J by 8 bases; unmatched bases: 2. CDR3 in DNA: TGTGCCATCAGTGAGTCTACAGGGGGCGATTCACCCCTCCACTTT. Its protein is CAISESTGGDSPLHF.

This clone was seen a single time. This chain links TRBV15 with TRBJ1-4; 8 nucleotides match TRBD1. There are 16 residues in the CDR3. V trimming: 3 bases; J trimming: 5 bases; junction bases outside the gene matches: 8. From germline, CDR1 is LNHNV and CDR2 YYDKDF (reference sequence). The CDR3 loop is CATSSDRTGRNEKLFF. Written as DNA, the CDR3 is TGTGCCACCAGCAGCGACAGGACAGGGCGAAATGAAAAACTGTTTTTT.

The chain employs TRBV24-1 and TRBJ2-1, with 7 bases aligning to TRBD1. V lost 4 bases, J lost 6 bases, and 8 bases stayed unmatched. Per the germline V gene, CDR1 is KGHDR and CDR2 is SFDVKD. CDR3 length equals 15 residues. The CDR3 sequence is CATSDPQGEPNEQFF. Written as DNA, the CDR3 is TGTGCCACCAGTGACCCCCAGGGGGAACCCAATGAGCAGTTCTTC.

This chain connects TRBV7-2 to TRBJ2-1, with 8 bases fitting TRBD2. J gave up 4 bases and V 0 bases, and 5 bases lay outside the gene matches. Germline lookup yields CDR1 SGHTA and CDR2 FQGNSA. This CDR3 has 16 amino acids. Here the CDR3 reads CASSLAGLGGYNEQFF. Written as DNA, the CDR3 is TGTGCCAGCAGCTTAGCGGGACTAGGGGGGTACAATGAGCAGTTCTTC.

This rearrangement joins TRBV19 to TRBJ1-5; unclear D gene. CDR3 length: 13 residues. From germline, CDR1 is LNHDA and CDR2 SQIVND (reference sequence). Between the trimmed V and J ends, which lost 6 bases and 0 bases, there was a span of 6 bases. This CDR3 reads CASSWASNQPQHF. The CDR3, as DNA: TGTGCCAGTAGCTGGGCTAGCAATCAGCCCCAGCATTTT.

The CDR3 nucleotides read TGTGTTGCAGGAATGTATAGCAATCAGCCCCAGCATTTT. Its protein product is CVAGMYSNQPQHF. The J gene is TRBJ1-5, the V gene TRBV12-3 or TRBV12-4; D unclear. The CDR3 contains 13 residues.

The chain couples TRBV20-1 to TRBJ2-5, with 9 nucleotides matching TRBD2. V dropped 3 bases and J dropped 5; count of bases not matched to a gene: 10. The CDR3 runs to 15 residues. Looked up from germline, CDR1 is DFQATT and CDR2 is SNEGSKA (reference sequence). CDR3 amino acids: CSASAGGALDETQYF. CDR3 nucleotide sequence: TGCAGTGCTAGTGCGGGGGGGGCCTTGGATGAGACCCAGTACTTC.

This chain joins TRBV7-3 and TRBJ2-1; 7 nucleotides agree with TRBD2. V dropped 1 base and J dropped 9; count of bases not matched to a gene: 3. The CDR3 extends over 13 amino acids. Germline CDR1 is SGHTA and CDR2 is FQGTGA. CDR3 in amino acids: CASSLNSGGEQFF. CDR3 sequence (DNA): TGTGCCAGCAGCTTAAACTCGGGAGGTGAGCAGTTCTTC. Complete variable domain (other parts from reference TRBV7-3 and TRBJ2-1): GAGVSQTPSNKVTEKGKYVELRCDPISGHTALYWYRQSLGQGPEFLIYFQGTGAADDSGLPNDRFFAVRPEGSVSTLKIQRTERGDSAVYLCASSLNSGGEQFFGPGTRLTVL.